This T cell receptor (beta chain) was recovered during a study of Graves' ophthalmopathy and Graves' hyperthyroidism. The overall study: Sampling took place at initial diagnosis, with peripheral blood obtained before any treatment.

RNA served as the template for amplifying TCR beta CDR3 regions. First-round RT-PCR relied on HTBI primers, and a second-round multiplex PCR came next. TCRdb reprocessed the multiplex PCR reads via MiXCR and lists one record per CDR3 protein. The repertoire consists of roughly 610,000 distinct CDR3 sequences, with about 24% occurring once and the leading ten covering about 6.6%. Trimming left V 5 bases short and J 3 bases short, with 14 bases between. This CDR3 comprises 15 residues. Germline V gene lookup returns CDR1 SGHAT and CDR2 FQNNGV. Hyperthyroidism was classified as stable if no ophthalmopathy occurred within 18 months of follow-up.

Input material: peripheral blood. The V call is TRBV11-2, the J call TRBJ2-1; a weak D match, TRBD2 (5 bases). The TCR sequence derives from a woman younger than 35 with stable Graves' hyperthyroidism. Some clones in this sample may be carry-over from other donors' samples. The CDR3 reads CASSADYQVYNEQFF. CDR3 nucleotides: TGTGCCAGCAGCGCCGACTATCAGGTCTACAATGAGCAGTTCTTC.